The clone carrying this T cell receptor beta chain has ten or more counts. This entry belongs to a study of spatial heterogeneity in lung cancer. The CDR3 is 12 amino acids. The V gene lost 4 bases and the J gene lost 9 bases, with 11 bases spanning the gap. CDR1 and CDR2 (germline): SGDLS, YYNGEE. Using its own MiXCR run on the 5' RACE reads, TCRdb lists one record per CDR3 protein. The data contain tens of thousands of distinct CDR3 sequences, about 3.3% of them singletons. The time point was: sample taken at primary tumor resection. Frozen PBMC, nontumor lung or tumor provided whole RNA, which was sequenced unsorted. The cohort: 70 to 75 early-stage, untreated non-small cell lung cancer patients.

The V gene is TRBV9, the J gene TRBJ2-1, with unresolved D. This receptor was obtained from a female donor with early-stage non-small cell lung cancer. The sequences come from PBMCs, collected at surgery. The CDR3 DNA follows: TGTGCCAGCAGCACGATCTGGGGTGAGCAGTTCTTC. Translation gives CASSTIWGEQFF.